Listed here is a single TCR beta chain. Use of 60 Vbeta and 13 Jbeta primers characterized the PCR. Profiling relied on immunoSEQ multiplex PCR, and the TCRdb table lists in-frame clones only, not all of them. The sample includes about 190,000 clones, roughly 80% of them seen just once. There are 15 residues in the CDR3. Trimming stripped 4 bases from V and 1 base from J, with 13 bases between. The entry originates in a study of cytomegalovirus exposure and HLA in healthy donors. This TCR was recovered from a woman in her twenties or thirties in good health and CMV-seropositive. Sequencing was performed on PBMCs. This chain uses TRBV23-1 with TRBJ1-1; D is perhaps TRBD1 (6 bases). TRBV23-1 has ORF status, its function being uncertain. The CDR3 protein is CASSRSQGRNTEAFF. The CDR3 DNA reads TGCGCCAGCAGTCGCTCACAGGGTAGGAACACTGAAGCTTTCTTT.